This TCR delta chain was retrieved from a study of γδ T cells in repeated Plasmodium falciparum infection. Looking at the study overall: Donors were malaria-exposed Malian children or age- and gender-matched Australian children. Samples were taken at baseline, before some infections, and 21 days after each.

The CDR3 has 23 residues. V lost 4 bases and J lost 0; bases outside the gene matches: 25. Looked up from germline, CDR1 is GEAIGNYY and CDR2 is EKD. TCRdb made new clone calls on the multiplex PCR reads using CATT. The table includes tens of thousands of delta-chain clones, less than 2% detected once. Flow sorting of PBMC yielded separate Vgamma9/Vdelta2+ and Vdelta2-negative gammadelta T cell populations for bulk repertoire analysis. Overall study results and limits: Vdelta2-negative gammadelta repertoires appeared less diverse and less shared in Malian than Australian children. Malian donors came from one small rural village, predominantly one ethnic group.

This clone occurred many times. Its antigen is still unknown. This CDR3 is also generated by other DNA sequences in the sample. The sequence was collected from a pool of human donors (malaria-infected and uninfected, not separated). This rearrangement joins TRDV2 to TRDJ1; 13 nucleotides align to TRDD3. Germline matching of the DNA provided the J gene here, since TCRdb leaves it blank. The sample consisted of gamma-delta T cells from blood. The CDR3 loop is CACEGVPLPRTGGYEGYTDKLIF. CDR3 nucleotides: TGTGCCTGTGAAGGGGTACCTCTTCCCCGGACTGGGGGATACGAGGGCTACACCGATAAACTCATCTTT.